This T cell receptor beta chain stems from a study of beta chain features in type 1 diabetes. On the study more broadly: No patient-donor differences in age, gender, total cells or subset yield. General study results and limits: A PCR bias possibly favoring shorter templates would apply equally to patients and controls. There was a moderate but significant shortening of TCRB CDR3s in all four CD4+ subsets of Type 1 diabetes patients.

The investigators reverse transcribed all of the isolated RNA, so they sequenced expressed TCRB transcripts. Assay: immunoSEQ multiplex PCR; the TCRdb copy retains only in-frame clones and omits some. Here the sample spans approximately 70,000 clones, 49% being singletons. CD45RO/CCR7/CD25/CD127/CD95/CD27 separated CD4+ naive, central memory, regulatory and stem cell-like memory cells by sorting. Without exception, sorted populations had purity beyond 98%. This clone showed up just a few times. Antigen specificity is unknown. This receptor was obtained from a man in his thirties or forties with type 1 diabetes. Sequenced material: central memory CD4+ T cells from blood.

CDR3 residues: CASSRGTQRDTQYF. The CDR3 DNA reads as TGTGCCAGCAGCCGCGGGACCCAGCGGGATACGCAGTATTTT. V and J are TRBV11-2 and TRBJ2-3; possible D gene TRBD2, 6 bases. The CDR3 consists of 14 residues. Germline V gene lookup returns CDR1 SGHAT and CDR2 FQNNGV. Trimming took off 5 bases at V and 6 bases at J, with 15 bases between the two ends.